This TCR beta chain was obtained from a study of identical twins. Trimming removed 2 bases at V and 0 bases at J, with 8 bases between. Germline CDR1 GTSNPN, CDR2 SVGIG (reference sequence). The CDR3 is made up of 14 amino acids. TCRdb reanalysed the 5' RACE reads using MiXCR and keeps one entry per CDR3 protein. The sample shows 450,000 or so distinct CDR3 sequences, roughly an eighth of them seen only once. These data also formed part of another study, on yellow fever vaccine responses in identical twins. That work contributes: Each twin's T cell response to the vaccine was reported to look partly convergent and partly personalized.

V and J are TRBV30 and TRBJ2-1, with D perhaps TRBD2 (6 bases). Sequencing used CD4+ T cells sorted from blood. This receptor was obtained from a woman younger than 30 in good health. The CDR3 sequence: CAWSLGGSYNEQFF. CDR3 in DNA: TGTGCCTGGAGTTTGGGGGGCTCCTACAATGAGCAGTTCTTC.